Shown below are 24 T cell receptor beta chains from a single sample sequenced in a study of shared clonotypes between healthy human individuals (dated by TCRdb to 2018 to 2021). Libraries came from the immunoSEQ multiplex PCR assay. The table was pulled from immuneACCESS by TCRdb, which kept in-frame rearrangements only. Such tables lose some clones; where checked, under half of the loss comes from unresolved V genes, and the rest has no known cause. The sample data list 95,000 to 120,000 clones, and around two thirds of these were observed just once. Around 23% of the sample comes from the top ten. The sample comprised memory CD8+ T cells sorted from blood. The sample's cell subset or site label, decoded: CD45RO+ cells pooled with CCR7-negative TemRA cells. The origin of the receptors is a woman aged 25 to 39 in good health.

The chain employs TRBV19 and TRBJ2-3; TRBD1 might be the D (6 bases). V was shortened by 5 bases and J by 4 bases, with 10 bases between the two germline ends. Germline V gene data show CDR1 as LNHDA and CDR2 as SQIVND (reference sequence). The CDR3 loop spans 13 amino acids. CDR3: CASSWTVADTQYF. The CDR3 nucleotides read TGTGCCAGTAGTTGGACAGTCGCAGATACGCAGTATTTT.

The chain couples TRBV5-1 to TRBJ2-2, with TRBD2 identical over 7 bases. V lost 0 bases and J lost 6; bases outside the gene matches: 2. This CDR3 is 14 amino acids long. Germline lookup yields CDR1 SGHRS and CDR2 YFSETQ. The CDR3 loop reads CASSLDGRAGELFF. CDR3 coding DNA: TGCGCCAGCAGCTTGGATGGGAGGGCCGGGGAGCTGTTTTTT.

Here the CDR3 reads CASSGLAASSYEQYF. CDR3 DNA sequence: TGTGCCAGCAGTGGGCTAGCGGCTAGCTCCTACGAGCAGTACTTC. V is TRBV6-1 and J is TRBJ2-7, with 7 bases that match TRBD2. Germline assignment: CDR1 MNHNS and CDR2 SASEGT. V gave up 4 bases and J gave up 0 bases; unmatched junction bases: 6. This CDR3 is built from 15 residues.

The table lists this clone with a few counts. This rearrangement joins TRBV6-5 to TRBJ2-7; D perhaps matches TRBD2 (7 bases). The CDR3 length is 13 residues. Germline assignment: CDR1 MNHEY and CDR2 SVGAGI. Trimming took off 6 bases at V and 7 bases at J, with 16 bases between the two ends. In nucleotides, the CDR3 is TGTGCCAGCAGCGCCTTAGGGGGGGTTGAGCAGTACTTC. Protein: CASSALGGVEQYF.

The CDR3: CASSIWRGNGYTF. CDR3 DNA: TGTGCCAGTAGTATCTGGAGGGGTAATGGCTACACCTTC. V gene TRBV19 combines with J gene TRBJ1-2, with a weak D call TRBD1 (5 bases). The CDR3 has 13 amino acids. Trimming left V 3 bases short and J 6 bases short, with 11 bases between. From germline, CDR1 is LNHDA and CDR2 SQIVND (reference sequence).

V and J are TRBV19 and TRBJ1-1; D gene uncertain. The V and J ends lost 5 bases and 0 bases respectively, with 7 bases between them. The CDR3 has 13 residues. The V gene's germline CDR1 is LNHDA and CDR2 SQIVND (reference sequence). The CDR3: CASSGRMNTEAFF. For the CDR3, the DNA is TGTGCCAGTAGTGGGAGAATGAACACTGAAGCTTTCTTT.

The rearrangement uses TRBV5-1 and TRBJ1-1, with D perhaps matching TRBD1 (6 bases). Germline lookup yields CDR1 SGHRS and CDR2 YFSETQ. With 4 bases removed from V and 1 base from J, the gap between germline ends came to 11 bases. This CDR3 is built from 14 residues. CDR3 nucleotide sequence: TGCGCCAGCAGCCCGGACAGTACGAACACTGAAGCTTTCTTT. Amino acid sequence: CASSPDSTNTEAFF.

This sequence joins TRBV2 and TRBJ2-5; D is unresolved. CDR1 and CDR2 (germline): SNHLY, FYNNEI. The V gene lost 4 bases and the J gene lost 5 bases, with 14 bases spanning the gap. This CDR3 comprises 14 residues. The CDR3 DNA is TGTGCCAGCAGTGCCCGTGGTCTGGTTGAGACCCAGTACTTC. Translation gives CASSARGLVETQYF.

This chain joins TRBV28 and TRBJ1-1; no definite D call. Germline V CDR1 and CDR2: MDHEN, SYDVKM. The CDR3 consists of 14 residues. Trimming took 2 bases from V and 2 from J, leaving 9 bases between them. The CDR3 is CASSLDQVNTEAFF. In DNA, the CDR3 is TGTGCCAGCAGTTTAGACCAGGTTAACACTGAAGCTTTCTTT.

The J gene is TRBJ2-7, the V gene TRBV2, with a tentative D call TRBD1 (5 bases). V lost 2 bases to trimming and J lost 0 bases, with 11 bases between them. The CDR3 contains 15 residues. Germline V CDR1 and CDR2: SNHLY, FYNNEI. The CDR3 bases are TGTGCCAGCAGTGAATCGTCAGACAGCTCCTACGAGCAGTACTTC. Amino acids: CASSESSDSSYEQYF. The entire variable domain, with the rest obtained from reference TRBV2 and TRBJ2-7, is as follows: EPEVTQTPSHQVTQMGQEVILRCVPISNHLYFYWYRQILGQKVEFLVSFYNNEISEKSEIFDDQFSVERPDGSNFTLKIRSTKLEDSAMYFCASSESSDSSYEQYFGPGTRLTVT.

V gene TRBV4-1 combines with J gene TRBJ2-3; 10 nucleotides line up with TRBD2. CDR1 is MGHRA, CDR2 YSYEKL, per germline. CDR3 size: 20 residues. Trimming took 4 bases from V and 0 from J; bases not matched to a gene: 16. CDR3 coding DNA: TGCGCCAGCAGCCGCCACCGACTAGCGGGTACCTCTTCGAGCACAGATACGCAGTATTTT. Translation: CASSRHRLAGTSSSTDTQYF.

V gene TRBV7-8 combines with J gene TRBJ1-5; no clear D gene. The CDR3 is made up of 14 amino acids. Trimming removed 5 bases from V and 0 bases from J, with 8 bases in between. Germline values: CDR1 SGHVS, CDR2 FQNEAQ. CDR3 amino acids: CASSAHNSNQPQHF. In nucleotides, the CDR3 is TGTGCCAGCAGCGCCCATAATAGCAATCAGCCCCAGCATTTT.

A word on this clone: Other nucleotide sequences from this sample produce the same CDR3. The chain combines TRBV7-9 with TRBJ2-1; the D gene could be TRBD1 or TRBD2 (5 bases each). The V end was cut by 5 bases, the J end by 2 bases, with 16 bases between. CDR1 is SEHNR and CDR2 is FQNEAQ in the germline V gene (reference sequence). The CDR3 covers 16 residues. CDR3 sequence (DNA): TGTGCCAGCAGCCCCCGGGGCGGAAGTGCCTACAATGAGCAGTTCTTC. Protein: CASSPRGGSAYNEQFF. The entire variable domain, with the rest obtained from reference TRBV7-9 and TRBJ2-1, is as follows: DTGVSQNPRHKITKRGQNVTFRCDPISEHNRLYWYRQTLGQGPEFLTYFQNEAQLEKSRLLSDRFSAERPKGSFSTLEIQRTEQGDSAMYLCASSPRGGSAYNEQFFGPGTRLTVL.

V usage is TRBV5-1 and J usage is TRBJ2-5; the D is unclear. The germline V gene encodes CDR1 SGHRS and CDR2 YFSETQ. V lost 0 bases to trimming and J lost 2 bases, with 8 bases between them. The length of the CDR3 is 14 residues. The CDR3 nucleotides are TGCGCCAGCAGCTTGGTTCTACTTCAAGAGACCCAGTACTTC. Protein sequence: CASSLVLLQETQYF.

This rearrangement joins TRBV5-1 to TRBJ2-3; 8 bases match TRBD1. CDR1 is SGHRS and CDR2 is YFSETQ in the germline V gene. Losses at the gene ends were 0 bases for V and 2 bases for J; bases not matched to a gene: 5. The CDR3 covers 16 residues. Here the CDR3 DNA reads TGCGCCAGCAGCTTGGCGCAGGGGGCCGCCACAGATACGCAGTATTTT. This encodes CASSLAQGAATDTQYF.

This chain uses TRBV28 with TRBJ2-5; tentatively, D is TRBD1 (6 bases). The CDR3 consists of 15 residues. Trimming shortened V by 6 bases and J by 5 bases, and 19 bases separated the two germline ends. Germline assignment: CDR1 MDHEN and CDR2 SYDVKM. The CDR3 DNA sequence: TGTGCCAGCAGGATACTGGTAGGGGGTCGGGAGACCCAGTACTTC. It is translated as CASRILVGGRETQYF.

This clone was found once. The chain's CDR3 is CASSEGSGGELFF. CDR3 sequence (DNA): TGTGCCAGCAGTGAGGGGTCTGGGGGGGAGCTGTTTTTT. The rearrangement links TRBV6-1 to TRBJ2-2; D is undetermined. Germline V lookup: CDR1 MNHNS, CDR2 SASEGT. The CDR3 length is 13 residues. Between the trimmed V and J ends, which lost 3 bases and 8 bases, there was a span of 10 bases.

V and J are TRBV4-2 and TRBJ2-2; D unclear. Trimming took off 0 bases at V and 6 bases at J, with 11 bases between the two ends. The germline CDR1 and CDR2 sequences are LGHNA and YNFKEQ. The CDR3 is 15 residues long. In DNA, the CDR3 is TGTGCCAGCAGCCAAGATCGACGGCCGGCCGGGGAGCTGTTTTTT. Amino acids: CASSQDRRPAGELFF.

In this sample, this clone turned up a few times. The V call is TRBV29-1, the J call TRBJ2-2, with TRBD1 matching over 11 bases. V gave up 4 bases and J gave up 9 bases; unmatched junction bases: 7. Germline lookup yields CDR1 SQVTM and CDR2 ANQGSEA. CDR3 length: 14 residues. CDR3 DNA: TGCAGCGTTGGGGGACAGGGGGTCGTAAGGGAGCTGTTTTTT. This codes for CSVGGQGVVRELFF.

This clone was observed a handful of times. The chain uses TRBV5-1 and TRBJ2-5; TRBD1 matches 8 bases. CDR3 length equals 13 residues. V trimming: 7 bases; J trimming: 3 bases; junction bases outside the gene matches: 5. Germline V gene sequence: CDR1 SGHRS, CDR2 YFSETQ. CDR3 DNA: TGCGCCAGCGAATTGACAGGGGAAGAGACCCAGTACTTC. Protein: CASELTGEETQYF. Based on the CDR3 plus reference TRBV5-1 and TRBJ2-5, the full variable domain is KAGVTQTPRYLIKTRGQQVTLSCSPISGHRSVSWYQQTPGQGLQFLFEYFSETQRNKGNFPGRFSGRQFSNSRSEMNVSTLELGDSALYLCASELTGEETQYFGPGTRLLVL.

This clone showed up just a few times. V is TRBV2 and J is TRBJ2-7; unclear D gene. The germline gives CDR1 SNHLY, CDR2 FYNNEI. V gave up 7 bases and J gave up 0 bases, with 10 bases separating them. CDR3 size: 13 residues. In nucleotides, the CDR3 is TGTGCCAGCACCCTCTCCGACTCCTACGAGCAGTACTTC. This gives the protein CASTLSDSYEQYF.

This clone was counted between two and nine times. A junction boundary mismatches the germline segment, possibly from a read error. The chain has TRBV7-9 and TRBJ2-7; D is possibly TRBD1 (5 bases). Germline values: CDR1 SEHNR, CDR2 FQNEAQ (reference sequence). The CDR3 contains 12 residues. The CDR3 DNA follows: TGTGCCAGCAGCGCGGACGTGGCCCACAGGACCTTC. Amino acid sequence: CASSADVAHRTF.

CDR3 sequence reads: CASPGAGQGFMNTEAFF. The CDR3 nucleotides read TGTGCCAGCCCTGGGGCGGGACAGGGCTTTATGAACACTGAAGCTTTCTTT. The V call is TRBV28, the J call TRBJ1-1; 9 bases fit TRBD1. Germline V gene sequence: CDR1 MDHEN, CDR2 SYDVKM. The CDR3 length is 17 residues. Trimming cost V 8 bases and J 0 bases; bases outside gene matches: 13.

This clone was observed a single time. The gene calls are TRBV7-9 and TRBJ1-1; no clear D gene. Trimming shortened V by 5 bases and J by 1 base, and 11 bases separated the two germline ends. Germline V gene data show CDR1 as SEHNR and CDR2 as FQNEAQ (reference sequence). The CDR3 sequence is 14 residues long. CDR3 residues: CASSPGMENTEAFF. DNA for the CDR3: TGTGCCAGCAGCCCTGGGATGGAGAACACTGAAGCTTTCTTT. Combining the CDR3 with reference TRBV7-9 and TRBJ1-1 gives the whole variable domain DTGVSQNPRHKITKRGQNVTFRCDPISEHNRLYWYRQTLGQGPEFLTYFQNEAQLEKSRLLSDRFSAERPKGSFSTLEIQRTEQGDSAMYLCASSPGMENTEAFFGQGTRLTVV.